The clone carrying this TCR beta chain was seen only a few times. This sample is part of a study of blood T cells in healthy people across ages. PCR was performed a second time for about 6 to 12 cycles using a sample-barcoded 5' primer and a J-beta primer mix. MiXCR was run by TCRdb on the 5' RACE reads, yielding one entry per CDR3 protein. The table records 1.8 million or so distinct CDR3 sequences, about two fifths of them present only once. The CDR3 covers 15 residues. The V and J ends lost 5 bases and 2 bases, in that order; junction bases with no gene match: 8. The sequenced material came from blood. The rearrangement uses TRBV12-3 or TRBV12-4 and TRBJ1-1; TRBD1 aligns across 7 bases. This sequence originates from a human donor in good health. DNA for the CDR3: TGTGCCAGCAGTCCGACCCGGGACAGAAACACTGAAGCTTTCTTT. Translated, it gives CASSPTRDRNTEAFF.